This T cell receptor beta chain emerged from a study of molecular identifiers for immune sequencing clone quantification. Findings and limits, study-wide: A single cell's spiked Jurkat TCR RNA was reportedly detectable among approximately 930,000 naive cells.

The CD8+CD4-CCR7+CD45RA+ phenotype defined the sorted naive CD8 T cells. Bulk TCR library preparation followed previously described methods with listed TCR primers. TCRdb re-derived calls from the PCR reads in MiXCR, one entry per CDR3 protein. The sample holds some 320,000 distinct CDR3 sequences, 24% seen once. This clonotype came up many times. The antigen is undetermined. The CDR3 is 13 amino acids. The ends were cut back, 2 bases at V and 4 bases at J, with 10 bases in the middle. CDR1 is SGHRS, CDR2 YFSETQ, per germline. The sequence was obtained from a human donor in good health. Some libraries in this study had Jurkat cell RNA spiked in. The sequencing input was naive CD8+ T cells from blood, with Jurkat cell RNA spiked in. This sample's subset: FACS-sorted CD8+CD4-CCR7+CD45RA+ naive T cells. The rearrangement links TRBV5-1 to TRBJ2-7; D gene ambiguous. CDR3: CASSFGPKYEQYF. DNA of the CDR3: TGCGCCAGCAGCTTCGGACCGAAGTACGAGCAGTACTTC.